This T cell receptor beta chain was recovered during a study of T-cell reconstitution after alpha-beta-depleted transplantation in children. This clonotype was observed a few times. Preparation of the TCRbeta library was carried out with unique molecular identifiers. TCRdb re-derived calls from the PCR reads in MiXCR, one entry per CDR3 protein. Of about 600,000 distinct CDR3 sequences in the sample, 10% are singletons; the top ten hold 4% to 5%. Germline CDR1 and CDR2: SGHRS and YFSETQ. Trimming took off 0 bases at V and 5 bases at J, with 11 bases between the two ends. This CDR3 is built from 14 residues.

The sample here was PBMCs from the stem cell graft donor, taken from the stem cell graft. The sequence was obtained from a human donor who donated a stem cell graft to a child with acute myeloid leukemia. V and J are TRBV5-1 and TRBJ1-2; D perhaps matches TRBD1 (6 bases). The CDR3 nucleotides read TGCGCCAGCAGCTTGGGACAGGCTGGGTATGGCTACACCTTC. Its translation: CASSLGQAGYGYTF.